Sequencing of this TCR beta chain was carried out in a study of T cell changes during pregnancy in multiple sclerosis. Assay: immunoSEQ multiplex PCR; the TCRdb copy retains only in-frame clones and omits some. The sample yields more than 35,000 clones, around nine tenths seen once. Germline assignment: CDR1 LNHDA and CDR2 SQIVND (reference sequence). Trimming removed 1 base at V and 1 base at J, with 12 bases between. This CDR3 has 16 residues. The sample consisted of CD8+ T cells from peripheral blood mononuclear cells, taken in the third trimester of pregnancy. V gene TRBV19 combines with J gene TRBJ2-3; D is perhaps TRBD2 (5 bases). The TCR originated in a female donor with multiple sclerosis, enrolled in a pregnancy study. CDR3 coding DNA: TGTGCCAGTAGTATAGTAGCGACCGCCCGCACAGATACGCAGTATTTT. This translates into CASSIVATARTDTQYF.